The next 27 T cell receptor beta chains were all read from a single sample in a study of T cells expressing NK-cell markers. Using the 5' RACE reads, TCRdb records one entry per CDR3 protein without DNA. The sample has around 110,000 distinct CDR3 sequences, and its top ten clones hold roughly 18%. Material: blood T cells: a sorted CD56 or NKG2C T cell subset, CD4+ or CD8+ T cells, or bulk PBMC T cells (not recorded which). The receptors shown here come from a woman aged 18-70 years in good health.

The genes are TRBV4-3 and TRBJ2-7; TCRdb's assignment of TRBD1 cannot be checked, as there is no DNA. The CDR3 has 14 amino acids. Per germline, CDR1 LGHNA and CDR2 YSLEER. CDR3 residues: CASSQNDRAYEQYF.

The chain has TRBV7-2 and TRBJ1-1; TCRdb returns TRBD1, unconfirmable since there is no DNA. The length of the CDR3 is 14 residues. The germline V gene has CDR1 SGHTA and CDR2 FQGNSA. CDR3 in amino acids: CASSPVTGGGEAFF. The whole variable domain, remainder taken from reference TRBV7-2 and TRBJ1-1, is GAGVSQSPSNKVTEKGKDVELRCDPISGHTALYWYRQSLGQGLEFLIYFQGNSAPDKSGLPSDRFSAERTGGSVSTLTIQRTQQEDSAVYLCASSPVTGGGEAFFGQGTRLTVV.

The chain combines TRBV10-3 with TRBJ2-2; no DNA is available, so the TRBD1 call from TCRdb remains unchecked. Per germline, CDR1 ENHRY and CDR2 SYGVKD. The CDR3 is made up of 17 amino acids. CDR3 region: CAISDLDRGTRAGELFF.

This chain connects TRBV20-1 to TRBJ1-1; the D gene TCRdb calls, TRBD1, cannot be checked with no DNA. The CDR3 consists of 13 residues. CDR1 is DFQATT and CDR2 is SNEGSKA in the germline V gene (reference sequence). CDR3 sequence: CSAGTGKATEAFF.

The chain is built from TRBV29-1 and TRBJ2-7; the D gene TCRdb calls, TRBD1, cannot be checked with no DNA. The CDR3 covers 16 residues. CDR1 and CDR2 (germline): SQVTM, ANQGSEA. CDR3 protein: CSVATPSGQGVSGEYF.

The chain joins TRBV10-3 to TRBJ2-7; TCRdb proposes TRBD2, but this gene call is untestable without DNA. The germline gives CDR1 ENHRY, CDR2 SYGVKD. The CDR3 has 14 amino acids. This CDR3 is CAISGTSGNYEQYF.

V gene TRBV7-9 combines with J gene TRBJ2-7. The length of the CDR3 is 12 residues. CDR1 and CDR2 from the germline V gene are SEHNR and FQNEAQ (reference sequence). This chain's CDR3 is CASSLAAYEQYF. Supplemented by reference TRBV7-9 and TRBJ2-7, the full variable domain reads DTGVSQNPRHKITKRGQNVTFRCDPISEHNRLYWYRQTLGQGPEFLTYFQNEAQLEKSRLLSDRFSAERPKGSFSTLEIQRTEQGDSAMYLCASSLAAYEQYFGPGTRLTVT.

This chain connects TRBV5-1 to TRBJ2-1; the TRBD1 assignment by TCRdb is unverifiable without DNA. The CDR3 sequence is 13 residues long. The germline V gene has CDR1 SGHRS and CDR2 YFSETQ. This CDR3 is CASTRGYSNEQFF.

The chain joins TRBV6-2 or TRBV6-3 to TRBJ2-5. The CDR3 has 11 amino acids. CDR1 is MNHEY, CDR2 SVGEGT, per germline. The CDR3 reads CASRLQETQYF.

The chain is built from TRBV7-2 and TRBJ2-7; there is no DNA to check the TCRdb D call of TRBD1. The CDR3 runs to 15 residues. Germline CDR1 and CDR2: SGHTA and FQGNSA. CDR3 residues: CASSAFRQGGNEQYF.

V gene TRBV7-9 combines with J gene TRBJ2-1; TCRdb's assignment of TRBD2 cannot be checked, as there is no DNA. This CDR3 has 17 amino acids. Germline CDR1 SEHNR, CDR2 FQNEAQ (reference sequence). CDR3 in amino acids: CASSPQTSGERYNEQFF.

This sequence joins TRBV5-4 and TRBJ2-1. The germline gives CDR1 SGHNT, CDR2 YYREEE (reference sequence). The CDR3 has 14 amino acids. The CDR3 spells CASSLGVGSNEQFF. Together with reference TRBV5-4 and TRBJ2-1, the CDR3 gives the full variable domain: ETGVTQSPTHLIKTRGQQVTLRCSSQSGHNTVSWYQQALGQGPQFIFQYYREEENGRGNFPPRFSGLQFPNYSSELNVNALELDDSALYLCASSLGVGSNEQFFGPGTRLTVL.

The chain uses TRBV20-1 and TRBJ2-7. The CDR3 runs 13 residues. CDR1 and CDR2 (germline): DFQATT, SNEGSKA (reference sequence). CDR3 loop: CSARSGNSYEQYF.

The CDR3: CASSPHRATQYF. The V and J genes are TRBV6-2 or TRBV6-3 and TRBJ2-5; TCRdb selects TRBD1, and the lack of DNA leaves this call unchecked. The germline gives CDR1 MNHEY, CDR2 SVGEGT. The CDR3 covers 12 residues.

The rearrangement uses TRBV20-1 and TRBJ2-7. Germline-derived CDR1 and CDR2 are DFQATT and SNEGSKA (reference sequence). The CDR3 has 12 amino acids. The CDR3 region is CSARLGSYEQYF.

The chain has TRBV6-4 and TRBJ2-3; the TRBD2 assignment by TCRdb is unverifiable without DNA. The CDR3 runs to 16 residues. Germline CDR1 reads MRHNA; CDR2 reads SNTAGT. The CDR3 is CASSEHPSGGTDTQYF.

This chain uses TRBV29-1 with TRBJ2-4; TCRdb indicates TRBD1, and absent DNA this call remains unverified. Germline values: CDR1 SQVTM, CDR2 ANQGSEA. The CDR3 contains 14 residues. The CDR3 sequence: CSVAGLRGENIQYF.

V gene TRBV4-3 combines with J gene TRBJ1-2. The CDR3 contains 14 residues. The V gene's germline CDR1 is LGHNA and CDR2 YSLEER. The CDR3 spells CASSQYSGDYGYTF.

The chain recombines TRBV11-2 with TRBJ2-1; TCRdb indicates TRBD1, and absent DNA this call remains unverified. The V gene's germline CDR1 is SGHAT and CDR2 FQNNGV. This CDR3 contains 14 residues. CDR3 residues: CASSLGGGRNEQFF.

The chain carries TRBV29-1 and TRBJ2-7; TCRdb selects TRBD1, and the lack of DNA leaves this call unchecked. The CDR3 runs to 12 residues. Germline CDR1 and CDR2: SQVTM and ANQGSEA. CDR3 sequence: CSVEWGRYEQYF.

J is TRBJ1-1 and V is TRBV4-1. The CDR3 sequence is 13 residues long. Germline-derived CDR1 and CDR2 are MGHRA and YSYEKL. The CDR3 loop is CASSPQMNTEAFF.

CDR3 amino acids: CASSQLAGGRGEDTQYF. The chain uses TRBV19 and TRBJ2-3; the D call of TRBD2 rests on TCRdb alone, since no DNA is present to check it. CDR3 length equals 17 residues. The germline V gene encodes CDR1 LNHDA and CDR2 SQIVND (reference sequence).

The chain joins TRBV4-2 to TRBJ2-1; absent DNA, TCRdb's TRBD1 call cannot be checked. The CDR3 has 14 residues. The V gene's germline CDR1 is LGHNA and CDR2 YNFKEQ. CDR3 region: CASSPRTGENEQFF.

The CDR3: CASSPTPTGGGYGYTF. The chain links TRBV12-3 or TRBV12-4 to TRBJ1-2; the TRBD1 assignment by TCRdb is unverifiable without DNA. This CDR3 is built from 16 residues.

The chain combines TRBV28 with TRBJ1-3. This CDR3 contains 15 residues. Per the germline V gene, CDR1 is MDHEN and CDR2 is SYDVKM. CDR3 sequence reads: CASSFGQNIGNTIYF.

The chain couples TRBV6-5 to TRBJ1-4; checking the TCRdb D call of TRBD1 is not possible without DNA. This CDR3 has 16 residues. Germline V lookup: CDR1 MNHEY, CDR2 SVGAGI. This CDR3 reads CASRYRGQGGNEKLFF.

This chain connects TRBV25-1 to TRBJ2-5; TCRdb outputs TRBD1, but without DNA this stays unchecked. Germline CDR1 is MGHDK and CDR2 is SYGVNS. CDR3 size: 13 residues. This chain's CDR3 is CASRRDSQETQYF.